This TCR beta chain appears in the sequencing data of a study of cytomegalovirus exposure and HLA in healthy donors (TCRdb year 2017). For the wider study: According to an earlier analysis of a few hundred of the donors, roughly 180 million T cells yielded 95 million to 140 million unique TCR beta sequences and 276 Gb of sequence data. Roughly 310 gigabases of sequencing data and approximately 80 million unique TCR sequences were included in an early release covering 550 to 650 HLA-typed donors. Of the approximately 370 genotyped donors, roughly 80% were placed in the genetic ancestry cluster associated with self-reported Caucasian donors. The study was designed to test whether signatures of past pathogen exposure could be identified by cataloging public T cell receptors. The study used immunosequencing to profile the T cell repertoires of hundreds of subjects and linked those repertoires to cytomegalovirus serostatus. In addition to the first cohort of approximately 670 subjects, a separate validation cohort of approximately 130 different subjects was used. High-throughput TCR immunosequencing, statistical association of individual TCRs with disease status, and machine learning were combined to predict cytomegalovirus infection status. A later analysis re-analyzed previously published TCR beta repertoires from 600 to 850 donors and added high-resolution HLA genotyping to study TCR occurrence patterns. In the later analysis, no new phenotypic data were used to find candidate immune exposures; instead, reliance was placed on TCR beta sequences and their occurrence across donors. In an earlier analysis of a few hundred of the donors, high-throughput TCR beta sequencing was used to judge whether each TCR beta V gene segment behaved as functional or pseudogenic. Donor age, sex, ethnicity and CMV serostatus were collected together with the repertoire data. In a later genetic analysis, genome-wide SNP genotypes for about 55% of the roughly 670 donors were used, and that subset was treated as a discovery cohort. Every discovery cohort repertoire had been produced on one sequencing platform. HLA typing covered class I and class II loci at four-digit resolution. The number of donors typed differed by locus, with about 629-630 for A, B, C, DRB1 and DQB1, around 520 for DQA1, over 600 for DPA1, and some 450 for DPB1. About five DR-DQ haplotypes were handled as single units for association and clustering because linkage in the cohort was strong. Across approximately 400 genotyped donors of the cohort, an average of approximately 240,000 unique TCR beta nucleotide sequences per donor were sequenced, and roughly a sixth of those sequences were non-productive. What the research found in general, with its limitations: In vitro tests confirmed that a few of the cytomegalovirus-associated TCR beta chains recognize cytomegalovirus antigens. A later analysis found that most CMV-associated TCR beta chains appeared HLA-restricted, with HLA associations seemingly driven largely by CMV exposure. A further reported finding was that TCR beta sequences accurately predicted the HLA-A and HLA-B alleles for most subjects in the first cohort. HLA typing was unavailable for some donors at each locus, so association tests used only the typed subset. The only immune exposure information available for the cohort was CMV serostatus. The classifier was reported to diagnose cytomegalovirus status with high specificity and sensitivity in both the original cohort and the validation cohort. Some IMGT-functional V segments, including TRBV6-2 and TRBV6-3, could not be told apart with the 87-base-pair reads, so those segments were excluded. Compared with the 666-donor mean, donors in an Asian-associated ancestry cluster had fewer N-insertions in productive TCRs, according to a later genetic analysis. According to a later analysis, parvovirus B19, influenza, CMV and Epstein-Barr virus appeared linked to several top co-occurrence clusters. When HLA alleles, especially DR and DQ, strongly co-occurred, TCR associations were difficult to assign to individual alleles. Compared with equally common non-associated chains, HLA-associated TCR beta chains in a later analysis were more clonally expanded and had lower generation probabilities. In a later genetic analysis, a missense DCLRE1C variant was associated with V-gene and J-gene trimming of TCR beta chains, and the association was replicated in an independent cohort. A later analysis found that TCR association rates varied across HLA loci, with DRB1 alleles showing the most associated TCRs and HLA-C alleles the fewest. A total of 164 TCR beta chains were listed by the study as associated with cytomegalovirus. A group of highly shared sequence variants was considered likely to be a technical artifact of the sequencing pipeline. According to the authors, the approach could potentially be generalized to other disease states and immunological phenotypes. Correlated functional status among segregating V segments might reflect linkage disequilibrium, but an unknown experimental factor could not be ruled out. At a false discovery rate of 0.05, a later analysis linked 15,000 to 20,000 TCR beta sequences to specific HLA alleles. Only TCR beta chains were sequenced in this cohort, and the absence of alpha or paired-chain data limited detectable features. Broadly in line with IMGT annotations, most TCR beta V segments showed up in productive rearrangements about 87% or about 30% of the time in an earlier analysis of roughly 590 of the donors. Because counts were too low, roughly 18 rarely observed V segments, including chromosome 9 orphons, were left out of the earlier analysis of several hundred of the donors. While some public TCRs were present in many individuals, most TCR sequences turned up only very rarely across donors. Presence/absence analyses assumed roughly uniform sequencing depth across donors, an assumption that may not hold.

In total, about 650 healthy bone marrow donors made up the cohort. All cohort members were sampled while nominally healthy, although unrecorded immune exposures were likely present. The donor tested CMV seronegative and was one of the 352 seronegative cohort members. Each donor provided a peripheral blood sample, and peripheral blood mononuclear cells were used for TCR beta sequencing. Genomic DNA extraction from the blood cell samples was performed with the Qiagen DNeasy Blood Extraction Kit. This clone was counted once. What this receptor recognizes is not known. No much larger clone is present one base from it, and per-base qualities are unavailable. In the germline V gene, CDR1 corresponds to SGHDT and CDR2 to YYEEEE. V loses 0 bases of germline sequence and J loses 2 bases, and the interval between the two ends is 12 bases. From the cysteine up to the phenylalanine, the CDR3 has a length of 16 residues. The retained sequence is limited to the CDR3, 48 bases, with the frame set at the first base.

The library was prepared using the immunoSEQ multiplex PCR assay. The multiplex PCR relied on a mix of 60 forward primers for TCR Vbeta segments and 13 reverse primers for TCR Jbeta segments. A multiplex PCR assay on genomic DNA amplified the CDR3 region of rearranged TCR beta genes. Amplified TCR beta libraries were sequenced as 87-base-pair reads on the Illumina HiSeq System. On the study's bioinformatics: A later analysis tallied about 77 million unique TCR beta chains across the 610 or so repertoires, and some 10 million of those chains were shared by two or more donors. Raw reads were error-corrected and collapsed into unique sequences by a nearest-neighbor algorithm in which closely related sequences were merged to remove PCR and sequencing errors. To assign V, D and J gene segments, CDR3 sequences were aligned to IMGT reference sequences. For a sequence to be retained, a match of at least six nucleotides to both a V gene segment and a J gene segment was required. Rearrangements were called productive when the CDR3 lacked stop codons and stayed in frame with V and J; all others were non-productive. CDR3 was defined according to IMGT convention as the region running from the second conserved V-encoded cysteine to the conserved J-encoded phenylalanine. Sequences without an unambiguous match to a single V gene segment were excluded from the earlier analysis of 587 of the donors. In an earlier analysis of 587 of the donors, V segments were called functional above 56.7% productive rearrangements and were called segregating when the between-donor standard deviation exceeded 5%. A statistical classification framework was developed to diagnose cytomegalovirus status using the catalog of TCR beta chain sequences. V and J gene assignment, in a later analysis, came from comparing TCR nucleotide sequences with IMGT/GENE-DB human TR gene sequences. The TCRdist pipeline was used in a later analysis to assign CDR3 sequences and most-parsimonious VDJ recombination scenarios. A later analysis defined each TCR beta chain by its CDR3 amino acid sequence plus V-gene family, and excluded reads lacking a unique V-gene family. In a later analysis, 450 to 600 highly shared, low-generation-probability nucleotide sequences were removed to address suspected cross-contamination and a sequencing artifact. In a later analysis, a clonal expansion index was calculated for each public chain from normalized within-repertoire ranks of inferred template counts. A later analysis computed generation probabilities with a VDJ recombination model fitted to out-of-frame rearrangements, and checked the results against IGoR. In a later analysis, hypergeometric tests were used to score TCR-TCR, TCR-HLA and TCR-CMV co-occurrence, with a repertoire-size bias correction applied to TCR pairs. To estimate false discovery rates, a later analysis permuted the HLA or CMV assignments 20 times. A later analysis grouped co-occurring TCRs with DBSCAN, adding TCRdist sequence similarity when clustering within HLA-allele-positive subsets. Repertoires with fewer than 30,000 or more than 120,000 public chains, plus five repertoires with anomalous nucleotide sharing, were excluded from co-occurrence clustering. TCRdb carries this immuneACCESS record with in-frame sequences only. Its versions omit some clonotypes, under half of them owing to an unresolved V gene in the studies checked, with the rest unexplained. That table furnishes V, J and clone size, whereas the DNA furnished D and trimming. Across this sample there are tens of thousands of clones, with about four fifths seen only once. The ten largest clonotypes hold around 1.8% of the sample.

The sequence is built from TRBV5-6 and TRBJ1-5; TRBD1 is perhaps the D gene, given 6 matching bases. The sequenced sample was PBMCs. The sequence came from a woman aged 25-40 years in good health and CMV-seronegative. Read as DNA, the sequence is TGTGCCAGCAGCTTGGCCAGGGGTTCCGGCAATCAGCCCCAGCATTTT. This yields the protein CASSLARGSGNQPQHF.